Listed here is a single T cell receptor (beta chain). It may be a read error: a sequence one base away is much more abundant. Germline V lookup: CDR1 SGHNT, CDR2 YENEEA. The CDR3 is made up of 12 amino acids. Trimming stripped 5 bases from V and 8 bases from J, with 10 bases between. TCRdb analysed the 5' RACE reads with MiXCR anew, one entry per CDR3 protein. Counted here are tens of thousands of distinct CDR3 sequences, roughly a tenth occurring once; the ten biggest clones make up about 4.4%. The data stem from a study of early T cells in non-severe SARS-CoV-2 infection. The TCR originated in an adult who was a healthcare worker with PCR-confirmed SARS-CoV-2 infection or an uninfected control (not recorded which). The rearrangement uses TRBV11-3 and TRBJ2-1; no definite D call. Sequenced material: whole blood. The CDR3 loop is CASSPSRDEQFF. As DNA, the CDR3 is TGTGCCAGCAGCCCCTCTAGGGATGAGCAGTTCTTC. The full variable domain, rest sourced from reference TRBV11-3 and TRBJ2-1, is EAGVVQSPRYKIIEKKQPVAFWCNPISGHNTLYWYLQNLGQGPELLIRYENEEAVDDSQLPKDRFSAERLKGVDSTLKIQPAELGDSAVYLCASSPSRDEQFFGPGTRLTVL.